This entry lists 17 T cell receptor beta chains sequenced from one sample in a study of control samples from healthy donors and cancer patients. TCRdb's copy holds only in-frame clones and misses some; the assay was immunoSEQ multiplex PCR. The sample's table shows around 190,000 clones. Specimen: blood. The source of these receptors is a young woman in good health.

The chain uses TRBV3-1 (or the pseudogene TRBV3-2) and TRBJ2-1; a weak D match, TRBD2 (6 bases). Germline V lookup: CDR1 LGHDT, CDR2 YNNKEL (reference sequence). This CDR3 region has 15 residues. V lost 3 bases, J lost 5 bases, and 14 bases lay in between. The CDR3 loop is CASSQSLAGHNEQFF. DNA of the CDR3: TGTGCCAGCAGCCAGTCACTAGCCGGCCACAATGAGCAGTTCTTC.

The chain joins TRBV5-1 to TRBJ1-2; D call uncertain. Trimming took off 0 bases at V and 5 bases at J, with 11 bases between the two ends. CDR3 length: 14 amino acids. Per germline, CDR1 SGHRS and CDR2 YFSETQ. The CDR3 DNA reads TGCGCCAGCAGCTTGGAACCCGAGTTGTATGGCTACACCTTC. Residues: CASSLEPELYGYTF.

The chain couples TRBV27 to TRBJ2-5, with D hard to call. CDR1 and CDR2 (germline): MNHEY, SMNVEV (reference sequence). This CDR3 region has 13 residues. Deletions cut 3 bases from V and 4 bases from J, with 9 bases between. The CDR3 DNA is TGTGCCAGCAGTTTTGGAATCCTAGAGACCCAGTACTTC. Its translation: CASSFGILETQYF.

The chain uses TRBV5-1 and TRBJ1-1; 7 bases are shared with TRBD1. V lost 0 bases to trimming and J lost 4 bases; unmatched junction nucleotides: 6. Germline loops: CDR1 SGHRS, CDR2 YFSETQ. The CDR3 loop spans 15 amino acids. The DNA of the CDR3 is TGCGCCAGCAGCTTGGGACAGGGTAGGAGCACTGAAGCTTTCTTT. Its translation is CASSLGQGRSTEAFF.

The gene calls are TRBV5-5 and TRBJ1-6; tentative D call: TRBD1 (5 bases). The CDR3 is 16 amino acids. Trimming removed 1 base from V and 8 bases from J, with 16 bases in between. CDR1 and CDR2 from the germline V gene are SGHKS and YYEKEE (reference sequence). CDR3 protein: CASSLPIGTEDSPLHF. DNA for the CDR3: TGTGCCAGCAGCTTGCCGATCGGGACTGAGGATTCACCCCTCCACTTT.

The chain uses TRBV2 and TRBJ1-6; D is undetermined. Trimming took 6 bases from V and 7 from J, leaving 10 bases between them. Germline CDR1 SNHLY, CDR2 FYNNEI. This CDR3 comprises 13 residues. CDR3 in amino acids: CASREAGNSPLHF. CDR3 DNA: TGTGCCAGCAGGGAGGCGGGGAATTCACCCCTCCACTTT.

The genes are TRBV6-6 and TRBJ1-5, with 8 bases that match TRBD1. The CDR3 sequence is 14 residues long. From germline, CDR1 is MNHNY and CDR2 SVGAGI (reference sequence). V lost 5 bases and J lost 7; bases outside the gene matches: 7. CDR3 residues: CASSVTGGGQPQHF. CDR3 bases: TGTGCCAGCAGTGTAACAGGGGGGGGACAGCCCCAGCATTTT.

V gene TRBV19 combines with J gene TRBJ1-1; D remains unclear. This CDR3 contains 14 residues. Germline CDR1 LNHDA, CDR2 SQIVND (reference sequence). V shed 1 base and J shed 1 base, with 7 bases lying between them. The CDR3 region has the DNA TGTGCCAGTAGTATAGGCGGAAAGAACACTGAAGCTTTCTTT. As protein: CASSIGGKNTEAFF.

The chain links TRBV6-1 to TRBJ2-1; TRBD2 is a possible D gene (5 bases). Germline values: CDR1 MNHNS, CDR2 SASEGT. This CDR3 contains 17 residues. V was pared by 2 bases and J by 2 bases, with 16 bases between. CDR3 DNA: TGTGCCAGCAGTGAAACGTTGGGGAGTACTACCTACAATGAGCAGTTCTTC. Translation: CASSETLGSTTYNEQFF.

The V gene is TRBV7-2, the J gene TRBJ1-6, with D unclear. Germline V gene data show CDR1 as SGHTA and CDR2 as FQGNSA. This CDR3 comprises 15 residues. V was clipped by 1 base and J by 7 bases, with 11 bases between them. CDR3: CASSLVRVSNSPLHF. CDR3 coding DNA: TGTGCCAGCAGCTTAGTCCGGGTATCAAATTCACCCCTCCACTTT.

This chain joins TRBV5-1 and TRBJ2-7; no definite D call. The germline gives CDR1 SGHRS, CDR2 YFSETQ. V dropped 1 base and J dropped 0 bases, with 14 bases sitting between them. CDR3 length: 16 residues. Written as DNA, the CDR3 is TGCGCCAGCAGCTTGTGGTCAATCACGAGCTCCTACGAGCAGTACTTC. As protein: CASSLWSITSSYEQYF.

The rearrangement joins TRBV5-1 to TRBJ1-2, with D possibly matching TRBD1 (5 bases). The germline V gene has CDR1 SGHRS and CDR2 YFSETQ. The CDR3 is 15 residues long. V lost 4 bases and J lost 4, with 17 bases in between. CDR3 in DNA: TGCGCCAGCAGCAGAGGGGACCCCGCCTCCTATGGCTACACCTTC. Translating gives CASSRGDPASYGYTF.

Worth noting for this clone: This sample also contains other DNA sequences that code for the same CDR3. The chain couples TRBV18 to TRBJ1-5; weak D call: TRBD1 (5 bases). Trimming removed 3 bases from V and 5 bases from J, with 8 bases in between. Germline V gene data show CDR1 as KGHSH and CDR2 as LQKENI. CDR3 size: 13 residues. CDR3 region: CASSPQGDQPQHF. In DNA, the CDR3 is TGTGCCAGCTCACCGCAGGGTGATCAGCCCCAGCATTTT.

This chain links TRBV28 with TRBJ1-6; no clear D gene. Germline CDR1 MDHEN, CDR2 SYDVKM. The CDR3 sequence is 15 residues long. Trimming removed 2 bases from V and 5 bases from J, with 10 bases in between. The CDR3, as DNA: TGTGCCAGCAGTTTAGCGGAGAGGGATAATTCACCCCTCCACTTT. Translated, it gives CASSLAERDNSPLHF.

This chain connects TRBV4-3 to TRBJ1-4, with 7 bases identical to TRBD1. The CDR3 has 21 residues. Germline-derived CDR1 and CDR2 are LGHNA and YSLEER. Trimming took 0 bases from V and 0 from J; bases not matched to a gene: 16. CDR3 nucleotides: TGCGCCAGCAGCCAAGAACCCTTCTCGGGGACAGATAGAGCAACTAATGAAAAACTGTTTTTT. Amino acid sequence: CASSQEPFSGTDRATNEKLFF.

This chain connects TRBV28 to TRBJ2-3; 8 bases fit TRBD2. This CDR3 spans 14 amino acids. V lost 8 bases, J lost 3 bases, and 7 bases stayed unmatched. Germline CDR1 and CDR2: MDHEN and SYDVKM. This CDR3 is CASRRGVATDTQYF. The CDR3 bases are TGTGCCAGCCGGCGGGGGGTAGCAACAGATACGCAGTATTTT.

This sequence joins TRBV14 and TRBJ2-5; D not certain. Trimming took 7 bases from V and 0 from J, leaving 18 bases between them. Germline V gives CDR1 SGHDN, CDR2 FVKESK. This CDR3 is built from 16 residues. The CDR3 DNA is TGTGCCAGCATAACGTTTGGGGTTTCGTACCAAGAGACCCAGTACTTC. It is translated as CASITFGVSYQETQYF.